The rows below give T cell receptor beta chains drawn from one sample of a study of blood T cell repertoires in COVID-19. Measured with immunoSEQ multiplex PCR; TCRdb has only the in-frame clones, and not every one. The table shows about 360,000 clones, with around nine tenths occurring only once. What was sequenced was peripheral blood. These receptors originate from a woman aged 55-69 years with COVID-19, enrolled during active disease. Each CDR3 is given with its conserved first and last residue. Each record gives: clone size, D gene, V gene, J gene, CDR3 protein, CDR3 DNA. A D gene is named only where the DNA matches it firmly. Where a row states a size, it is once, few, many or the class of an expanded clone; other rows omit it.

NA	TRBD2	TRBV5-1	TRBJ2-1	CASSGLGDNEQFF	TGCGCCAGCAGCGGACTAGGCGACAATGAGCAGTTCTTC
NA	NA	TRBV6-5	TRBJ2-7	CASYSQGEQYF	TGTGCCAGCTATAGCCAAGGCGAGCAGTACTTC
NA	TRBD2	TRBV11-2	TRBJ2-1	CASSLAGGRIYNEQFF	TGTGCCAGCAGCTTAGCGGGGGGTCGGATCTACAATGAGCAGTTCTTC
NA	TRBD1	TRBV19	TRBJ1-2	CASIPPRDRGDYGYTF	TGTGCCAGTATCCCTCCTCGGGACAGGGGGGACTATGGCTACACCTTC
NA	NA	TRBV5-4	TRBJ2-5	CASRDTGTLQETQYF	TGTGCCAGCAGGGATACAGGGACACTTCAAGAGACCCAGTACTTC
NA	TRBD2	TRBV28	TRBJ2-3	CASSPSGPSTDTQYF	TGTGCCAGCAGCCCTAGCGGTCCCAGCACAGATACGCAGTATTTT
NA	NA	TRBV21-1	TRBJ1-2	CASSKFATRDYGYTF	TGTGCCAGCAGCAAATTCGCGACTAGGGACTATGGCTACACCTTC
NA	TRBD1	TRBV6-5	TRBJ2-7	CATGQGEAYEQYF	TGTGCCACGGGACAGGGGGAAGCCTACGAGCAGTACTTC
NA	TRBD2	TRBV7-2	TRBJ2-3	CASPMGRGGTDTQYF	TGTGCCAGCCCCATGGGGCGGGGGGGCACAGATACGCAGTATTTT
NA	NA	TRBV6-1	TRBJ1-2	CASSESPRDYGYTF	TGTGCCAGCAGTGAGAGCCCCAGGGACTATGGCTACACCTTC
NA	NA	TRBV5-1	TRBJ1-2	CASSWDQGKEGYTF	TGCGCCAGCAGCTGGGACCAGGGGAAGGAGGGCTACACCTTC
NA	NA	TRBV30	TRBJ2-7	CALEGPGRRWYF	TGTGCCCTCGAAGGGCCAGGGAGGCGATGGTACTTC
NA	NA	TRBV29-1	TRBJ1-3	CSAGGGGNSGNTIYF	TGCAGCGCTGGTGGTGGAGGAAACTCTGGAAACACCATATATTTT
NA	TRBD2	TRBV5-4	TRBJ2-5	CASSLGHWAGGEETQYF	TGTGCCAGCAGCTTGGGACACTGGGCGGGGGGCGAAGAGACCCAGTACTTC
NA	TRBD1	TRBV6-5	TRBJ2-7	CASRGTGGFLLEQYF	TGTGCCAGCAGGGGGACAGGGGGATTCCTACTCGAGCAGTACTTC
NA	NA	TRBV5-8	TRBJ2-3	CASSLGQGIDTQYF	TGTGCCAGCAGCTTGGGTCAGGGGATAGATACGCAGTATTTT
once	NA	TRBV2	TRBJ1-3	CASRDSSLSGNTIYF	TGTGCCAGCAGGGACAGTTCCCTCTCTGGAAACACCATATATTTT
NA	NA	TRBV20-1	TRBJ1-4	CSAIGLKKLFF	TGCAGTGCTATCGGTCTCAAAAAACTGTTTTTT
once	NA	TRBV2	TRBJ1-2	CALGGADGYTF	TGTGCCCTCGGGGGGGCGGATGGCTACACCTTC
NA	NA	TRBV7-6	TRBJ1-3	CASSSASSGNTIYF	TGTGCCAGCAGCTCAGCTAGCTCTGGAAACACCATATATTTT
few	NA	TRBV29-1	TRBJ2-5	CSVKETQYF	TGCAGCGTCAAAGAGACCCAGTACTTC
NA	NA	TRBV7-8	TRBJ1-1	CASSFSEDTEAFF	TGTGCCAGCAGCTTCTCAGAGGACACTGAAGCTTTCTTT
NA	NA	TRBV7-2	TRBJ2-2	CASSLAGGTGELFF	TGTGCCAGCAGCTTAGCGGGGGGAACCGGGGAGCTGTTTTTT
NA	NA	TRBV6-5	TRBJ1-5	CASSLMAGQGGQPQHF	TGTGCCAGCAGTTTGATGGCCGGTCAGGGCGGACAGCCCCAGCATTTT
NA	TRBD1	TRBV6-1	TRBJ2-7	CASSETGRGEQYF	TGTGCCAGCAGTGAGACAGGGAGAGGAGAGCAGTACTTC
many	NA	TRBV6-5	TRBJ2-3	CASRPRSTDTQYF	TGTGCCAGCAGACCGAGAAGCACAGATACGCAGTATTTT
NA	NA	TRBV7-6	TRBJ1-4	CASSRTGIGGNREKLFF	TGTGCCAGCAGCCGGACGGGAATCGGCGGAAATAGGGAAAAACTGTTTTTT
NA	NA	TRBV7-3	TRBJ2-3	CASSERDYTDTQYF	TGTGCCAGCAGCGAACGAGACTACACAGATACGCAGTATTTT
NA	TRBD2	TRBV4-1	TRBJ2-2	CASSQGLAGVSGTGELFF	TGCGCCAGCAGCCAAGGGCTAGCGGGGGTTTCGGGCACCGGGGAGCTGTTTTTT
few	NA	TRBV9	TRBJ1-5	CASSVAGTSNQPQHF	TGTGCCAGCAGCGTAGCTGGCACTAGCAATCAGCCCCAGCATTTT
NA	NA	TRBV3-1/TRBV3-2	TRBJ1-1	CASSPDHPGAEAFF	TGTGCCAGCAGTCCTGACCATCCCGGGGCTGAAGCTTTCTTT
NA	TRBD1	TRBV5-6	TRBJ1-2	CASYPQGRYPYGYTF	TGTGCCAGCTATCCACAGGGGCGCTACCCCTATGGCTACACCTTC
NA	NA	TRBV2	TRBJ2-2	CASRAGGYTGELFF	TGTGCCAGCAGGGCCGGCGGTTACACCGGGGAGCTGTTTTTT
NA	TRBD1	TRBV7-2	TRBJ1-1	CASSQSGQGQTEAFF	TGTGCCAGCAGCCAAAGCGGACAGGGGCAAACTGAAGCTTTCTTT
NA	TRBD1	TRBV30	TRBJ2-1	CAWSTGGSYNEQFF	TGTGCCTGGAGTACAGGGGGCTCCTACAATGAGCAGTTCTTC
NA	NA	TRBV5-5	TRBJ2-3	CASSQLGGSSDTQYF	TGTGCCAGCAGCCAGCTTGGGGGGTCCTCAGATACGCAGTATTTT
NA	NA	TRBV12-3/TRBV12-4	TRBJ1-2	CASRTTVYGYTF	TGTGCCAGCAGGACGACAGTTTATGGCTACACCTTC
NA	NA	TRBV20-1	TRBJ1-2	CSASPGQGYYGYTF	TGCAGTGCAAGTCCGGGGCAGGGGTACTATGGCTACACCTTC
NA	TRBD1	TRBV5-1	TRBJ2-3	CASSLDRGNSFADTQYF	TGCGCCAGCAGCTTGGACAGGGGAAATAGTTTTGCGGATACGCAGTATTTT
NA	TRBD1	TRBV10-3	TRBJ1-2	CATTHPGQGARGYTF	TGTGCCACCACCCACCCGGGACAGGGGGCTCGTGGCTACACCTTC
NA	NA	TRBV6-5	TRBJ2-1	CASRETGEQFF	TGTGCCAGCAGAGAGACGGGTGAGCAGTTCTTC
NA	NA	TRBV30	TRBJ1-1	CAWGPRREVNTEAFF	TGTGCCTGGGGTCCTAGACGGGAGGTGAACACTGAAGCTTTCTTT
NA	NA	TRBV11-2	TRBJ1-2	CASSSLGLQRGGYTF	TGTGCCAGCAGCTCTCTGGGGCTTCAGAGAGGTGGCTACACCTTC
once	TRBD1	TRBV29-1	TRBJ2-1	CSVEDWGYGTGGFSYNEQFF	TGCAGCGTTGAAGATTGGGGCTACGGGACAGGGGGCTTCTCCTACAATGAGCAGTTCTTC
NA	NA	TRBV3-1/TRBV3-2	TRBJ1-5	CASSPSPPGQKNQPQHF	TGTGCCAGCAGCCCTTCACCCCCGGGTCAGAAAAATCAGCCCCAGCATTTT
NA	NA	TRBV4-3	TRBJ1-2	CASSQTAPRDGYTF	TGCGCCAGCAGCCAAACTGCCCCCAGGGATGGCTACACCTTC
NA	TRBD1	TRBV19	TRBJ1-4	CASSLDDRVRKLFF	TGTGCCAGTAGCCTCGACGACAGGGTCAGAAAACTGTTTTTT
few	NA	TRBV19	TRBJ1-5	CASSIRTIGRDSNQPQHF	TGTGCCAGTAGTATAAGGACAATCGGCAGGGATAGCAATCAGCCCCAGCATTTT
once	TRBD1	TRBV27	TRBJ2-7	CASSATGGSYEQYF	TGTGCCAGCAGTGCGACAGGGGGGTCCTACGAGCAGTACTTC
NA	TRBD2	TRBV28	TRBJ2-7	CASIVSGGAEQYF	TGTGCCAGCATTGTTAGCGGGGGGGCGGAGCAGTACTTC
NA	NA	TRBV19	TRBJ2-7	CASSSDRSYEQYF	TGTGCCAGTAGTTCCGACAGGTCCTACGAGCAGTACTTC
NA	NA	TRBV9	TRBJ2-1	CASSVRDNEQFF	TGTGCCAGCAGCGTCCGAGACAATGAGCAGTTCTTC
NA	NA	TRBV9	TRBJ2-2	CASSVVGTPNTGELFF	TGTGCCAGCAGCGTAGTGGGGACTCCAAACACCGGGGAGCTGTTTTTT